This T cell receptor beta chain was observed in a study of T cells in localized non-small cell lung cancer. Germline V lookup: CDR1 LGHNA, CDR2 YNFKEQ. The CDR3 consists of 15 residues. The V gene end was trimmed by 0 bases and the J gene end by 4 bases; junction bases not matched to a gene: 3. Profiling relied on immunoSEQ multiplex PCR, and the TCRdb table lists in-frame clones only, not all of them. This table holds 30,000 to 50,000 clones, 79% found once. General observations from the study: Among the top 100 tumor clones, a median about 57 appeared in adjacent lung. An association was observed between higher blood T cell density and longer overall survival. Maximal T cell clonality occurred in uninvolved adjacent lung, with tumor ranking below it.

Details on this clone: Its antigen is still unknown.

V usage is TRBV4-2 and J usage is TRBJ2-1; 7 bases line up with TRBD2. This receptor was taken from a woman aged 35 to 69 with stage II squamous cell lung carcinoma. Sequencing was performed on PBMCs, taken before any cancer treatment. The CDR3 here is CASSQEGRGYNEQFF. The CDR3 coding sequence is TGTGCCAGCAGCCAAGAGGGGCGGGGGTACAATGAGCAGTTCTTC.